This T cell receptor beta chain was found in a study of chemoradiotherapy in HPV16-positive cancers. Some clones are missing from TCRdb's copy, which holds only in-frame ones; the method was immunoSEQ multiplex PCR. The data show 2,500 to 4,000 clones, roughly four fifths seen once. V gave up 6 bases and J gave up 14 bases; unmatched junction bases: 8. The CDR3 consists of 12 residues. Looked up from germline, CDR1 is MDHEN and CDR2 is SYDVKM. This receptor was identified in a human donor with HPV-associated anogenital cancer. Sequenced here: tumor tissue, sampled from a patient who underwent chemoradiotherapy. V gene TRBV28 combines with J gene TRBJ2-1; 9 nucleotides align to TRBD2. CDR3 region: CASSTLLAGEFF. The CDR3 DNA is TGTGCCAGCAGCACCCTGTTAGCGGGAGAGTTCTTC.